This T cell receptor (beta chain) derives from a study of T cells in Graves' hyperthyroidism and ophthalmopathy. Findings and caveats of the study: Ophthalmopathy onset followed model prediction by a median around six months.

This CDR3 comprises 14 residues. Trimming removed 5 bases from V and 5 bases from J, with 15 bases in between. Germline CDR1 SGHAT, CDR2 FQDESV (reference sequence). This clonotype has a single count. What it recognizes is unknown. Regions amplified from RNA transcripts were the TCR beta CDR3 regions. The HTBI set primed first-round TCR CDR3 RT-PCR. Each CDR3 protein gets one entry after TCRdb re-called the multiplex PCR reads with MiXCR. In the table there are around 660,000 distinct CDR3 sequences, 45% of which are singletons. This receptor was identified in an adult man with Graves' disease, either hyperthyroidism or ophthalmopathy (not recorded which). Sequenced sample: peripheral blood or thyroid tissue (not recorded which). The rearrangement links TRBV11-1 to TRBJ1-1; possibly TRBD1 for D (6 bases). CDR3 coding DNA: TGTGCCAGCAGCAAAACAGGGCCGGGTACTGAAGCTTTCTTT. This codes for CASSKTGPGTEAFF.